This T cell receptor (beta chain) was captured by sequencing in a study of T cells after yellow fever vaccination. This clonotype was observed many times. Germline lookup yields CDR1 SNHLY and CDR2 FYNNEI. The CDR3 is 13 amino acids. The V segment lost 7 bases and the J segment 5 bases; nucleotides outside the gene matches: 7. UMIs were added to TCR cDNA along with a universal primer site when it was made by 5'RACE template switching. MiXCR was run by TCRdb on the 5' RACE reads, yielding one entry per CDR3 protein. The sample lists hundreds of thousands of distinct CDR3 sequences; 9% to 15% were seen once.

Sequenced here: PBMCs, sampled on the day of the yellow fever booster vaccination. The sequence was obtained from a man under 40 who received the YFV17D yellow fever vaccine. The chain carries TRBV2 and TRBJ2-7, with 8 bases lining up with TRBD2. CDR3 sequence (DNA): TGTGCCAGCAATCTAGCGGGTATGGACGAGCAGTACTTC. Its translation is CASNLAGMDEQYF.